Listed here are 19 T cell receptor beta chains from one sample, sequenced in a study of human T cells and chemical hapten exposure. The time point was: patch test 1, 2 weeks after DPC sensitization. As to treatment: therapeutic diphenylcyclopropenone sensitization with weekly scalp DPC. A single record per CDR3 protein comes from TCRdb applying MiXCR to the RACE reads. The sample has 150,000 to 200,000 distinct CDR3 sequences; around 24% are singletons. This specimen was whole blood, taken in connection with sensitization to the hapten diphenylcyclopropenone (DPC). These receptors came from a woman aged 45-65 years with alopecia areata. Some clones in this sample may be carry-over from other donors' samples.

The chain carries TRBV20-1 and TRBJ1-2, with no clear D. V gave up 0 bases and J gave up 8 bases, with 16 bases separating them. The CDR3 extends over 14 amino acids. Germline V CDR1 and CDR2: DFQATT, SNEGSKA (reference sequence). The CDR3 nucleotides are TGCAGTGCTAGAGATAGAGCGCTTAGGTTGGGCTACACCTTC. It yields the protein CSARDRALRLGYTF.

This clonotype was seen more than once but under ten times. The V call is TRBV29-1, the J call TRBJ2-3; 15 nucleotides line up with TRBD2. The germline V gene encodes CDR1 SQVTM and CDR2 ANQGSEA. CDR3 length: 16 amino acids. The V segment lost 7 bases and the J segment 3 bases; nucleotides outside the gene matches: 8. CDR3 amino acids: CSADPGLAGGTDTQYF. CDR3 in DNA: TGCAGCGCCGACCCGGGACTAGCGGGAGGAACAGATACGCAGTATTTT.

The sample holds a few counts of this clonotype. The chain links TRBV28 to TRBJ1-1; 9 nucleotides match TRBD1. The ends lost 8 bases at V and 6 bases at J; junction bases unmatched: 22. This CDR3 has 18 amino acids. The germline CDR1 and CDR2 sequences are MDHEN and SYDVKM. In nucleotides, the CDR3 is TGTGCCAGCCCGCCTAGTCGGGGGACAGGGACCCCTGAAGCTGAAGCTTTCTTT. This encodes CASPPSRGTGTPEAEAFF.

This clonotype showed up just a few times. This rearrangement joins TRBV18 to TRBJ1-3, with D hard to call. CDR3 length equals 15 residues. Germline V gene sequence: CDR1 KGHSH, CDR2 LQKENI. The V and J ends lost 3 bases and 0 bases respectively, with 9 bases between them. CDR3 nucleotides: TGTGCCAGCTCACCGGGAGGAAGCTCTGGAAACACCATATATTTT. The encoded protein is CASSPGGSSGNTIYF.

The CDR3 is CASSLGGSGNEQFF. CDR3 DNA: TGTGCCAGCAGCTTAGGGGGCTCTGGGAATGAGCAGTTCTTC. This rearrangement joins TRBV7-2 to TRBJ2-1, with TRBD1 as a possible D gene (5 bases). Per the germline V gene, CDR1 is SGHTA and CDR2 is FQGNSA. Trimming left V 1 base short and J 7 bases short, with 11 bases between. This CDR3 contains 14 residues. Complete variable domain (other parts from reference TRBV7-2 and TRBJ2-1): GAGVSQSPSNKVTEKGKDVELRCDPISGHTALYWYRQSLGQGLEFLIYFQGNSAPDKSGLPSDRFSAERTGGSVSTLTIQRTQQEDSAVYLCASSLGGSGNEQFFGPGTRLTVL.

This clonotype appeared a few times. CDR3 loop: CSAEWGRGFTYEQYF. The CDR3 DNA reads TGCAGTGCTGAGTGGGGGCGGGGTTTTACCTACGAGCAGTACTTC. This rearrangement joins TRBV20-1 to TRBJ2-7; D is tentatively TRBD1 or TRBD2 (6 bases each). This CDR3 is built from 15 residues. Between the trimmed V and J ends, which lost 5 bases and 2 bases, there was a span of 19 bases. Germline-derived CDR1 and CDR2 are DFQATT and SNEGSKA (reference sequence).

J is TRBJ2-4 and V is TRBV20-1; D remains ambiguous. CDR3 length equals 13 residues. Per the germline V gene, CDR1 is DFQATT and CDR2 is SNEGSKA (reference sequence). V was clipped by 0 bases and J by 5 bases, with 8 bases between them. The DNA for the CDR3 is TGCAGTGCTAGAGAACAGCCACAAAACATTCAGTACTTC. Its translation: CSAREQPQNIQYF.

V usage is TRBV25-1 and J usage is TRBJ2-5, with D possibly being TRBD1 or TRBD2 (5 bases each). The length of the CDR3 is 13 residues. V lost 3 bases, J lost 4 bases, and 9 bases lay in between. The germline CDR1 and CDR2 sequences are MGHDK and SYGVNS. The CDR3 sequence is CASSEPGRETQYF. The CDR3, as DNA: TGTGCCAGCAGTGAGCCGGGGCGAGAGACCCAGTACTTC.

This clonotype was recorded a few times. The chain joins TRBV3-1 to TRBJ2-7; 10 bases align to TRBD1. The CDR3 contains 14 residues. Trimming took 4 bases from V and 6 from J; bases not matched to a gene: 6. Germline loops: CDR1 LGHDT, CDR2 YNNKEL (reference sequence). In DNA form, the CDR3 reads TGTGCCAGCAGCCGGGACAGGGGATCGGCCGAGCAGTACTTC. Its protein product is CASSRDRGSAEQYF.

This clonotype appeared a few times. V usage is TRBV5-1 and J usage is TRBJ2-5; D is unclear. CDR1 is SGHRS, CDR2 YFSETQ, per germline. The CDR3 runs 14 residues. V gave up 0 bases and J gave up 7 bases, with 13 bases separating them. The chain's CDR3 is CASSLARLVGTQYF. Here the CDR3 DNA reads TGCGCCAGCAGCTTGGCCCGGCTAGTTGGGACCCAGTACTTC. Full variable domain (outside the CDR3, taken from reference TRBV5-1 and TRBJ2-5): KAGVTQTPRYLIKTRGQQVTLSCSPISGHRSVSWYQQTPGQGLQFLFEYFSETQRNKGNFPGRFSGRQFSNSRSEMNVSTLELGDSALYLCASSLARLVGTQYFGPGTRLLVL.

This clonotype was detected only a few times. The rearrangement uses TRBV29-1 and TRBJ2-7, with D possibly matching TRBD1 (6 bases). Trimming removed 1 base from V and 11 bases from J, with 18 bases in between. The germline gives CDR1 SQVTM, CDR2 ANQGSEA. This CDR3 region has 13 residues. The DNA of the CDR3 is TGCAGCGTTGAAGGGGTACAGGGCCGCGATAAGTACTTC. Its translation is CSVEGVQGRDKYF.

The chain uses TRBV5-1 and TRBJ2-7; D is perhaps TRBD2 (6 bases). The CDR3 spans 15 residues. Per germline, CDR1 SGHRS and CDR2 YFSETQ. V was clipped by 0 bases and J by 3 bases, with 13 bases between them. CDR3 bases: TGCGCCAGCAGCTTGGTGTCCACTAGCAGCTACGAGCAGTACTTC. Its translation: CASSLVSTSSYEQYF.

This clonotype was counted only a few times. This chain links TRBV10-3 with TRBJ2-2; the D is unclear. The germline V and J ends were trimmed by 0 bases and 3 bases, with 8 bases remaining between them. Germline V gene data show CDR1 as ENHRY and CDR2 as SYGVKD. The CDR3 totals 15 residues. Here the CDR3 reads CAISESESDTGELFF. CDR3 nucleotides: TGTGCCATCAGTGAGTCCGAGTCTGACACCGGGGAGCTGTTTTTT.

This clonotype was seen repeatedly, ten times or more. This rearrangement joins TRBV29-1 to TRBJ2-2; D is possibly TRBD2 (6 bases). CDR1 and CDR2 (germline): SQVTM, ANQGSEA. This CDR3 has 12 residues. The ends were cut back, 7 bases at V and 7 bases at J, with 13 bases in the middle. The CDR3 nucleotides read TGCAGCGGCCAGGAGGGCCGCGGGGAGCTGTTTTTT. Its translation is CSGQEGRGELFF.

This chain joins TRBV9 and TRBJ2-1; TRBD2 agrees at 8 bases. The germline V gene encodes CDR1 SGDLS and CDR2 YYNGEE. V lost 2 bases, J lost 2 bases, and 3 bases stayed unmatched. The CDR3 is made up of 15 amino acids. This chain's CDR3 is CASSVIAGPYNEQFF. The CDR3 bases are TGTGCCAGCAGCGTGATAGCGGGGCCCTACAATGAGCAGTTCTTC.

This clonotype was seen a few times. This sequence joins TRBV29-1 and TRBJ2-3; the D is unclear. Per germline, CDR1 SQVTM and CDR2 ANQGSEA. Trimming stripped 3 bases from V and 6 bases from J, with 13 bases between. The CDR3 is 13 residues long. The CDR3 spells CSVDRRLGDTQYF. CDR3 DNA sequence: TGCAGCGTTGATCGGCGGCTGGGGGATACGCAGTATTTT.

The CDR3 sequence is CSAINPPRAAPRDTGELFF. In nucleotides, the CDR3 is TGCAGTGCTATAAACCCACCCCGAGCGGCTCCGAGGGACACCGGGGAGCTGTTTTTT. The chain has TRBV20-1 and TRBJ2-2; possible D gene TRBD2, 5 bases. In germline, CDR1 is DFQATT, CDR2 SNEGSKA (reference sequence). This CDR3 spans 19 amino acids. Trimming removed 4 bases at V and 3 bases at J, with 27 bases between.

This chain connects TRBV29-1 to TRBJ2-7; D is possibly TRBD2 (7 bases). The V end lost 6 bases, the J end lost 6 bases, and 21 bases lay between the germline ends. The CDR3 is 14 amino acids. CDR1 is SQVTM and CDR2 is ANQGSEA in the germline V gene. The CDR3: CSVLRGAQRAEQYF. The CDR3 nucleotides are TGCAGCGTCCTCCGGGGGGCTCAACGGGCCGAGCAGTACTTC.

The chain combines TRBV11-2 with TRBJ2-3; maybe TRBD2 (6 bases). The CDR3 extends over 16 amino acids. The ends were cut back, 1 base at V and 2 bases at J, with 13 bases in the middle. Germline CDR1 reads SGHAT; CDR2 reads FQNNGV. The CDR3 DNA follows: TGTGCCAGCAGCTTAGCCCCCGGGAGTCCCACAGATACGCAGTATTTT. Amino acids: CASSLAPGSPTDTQYF.